Shown below are 29 T cell receptor beta chains from a single sample sequenced in a study of radiation and T cells in renal cell carcinoma. Time point meaning: blood 2 weeks post-SBRT. Stated treatment: 15 Gy SBRT to primary tumor, nephrectomy 4 weeks later. Here immunoSEQ multiplex PCR was the method, and the copy in TCRdb shows in-frame clones only, minus some. The data show 150,000 to 180,000 clones, roughly 86% seen once. The input for sequencing was blood, taken from a patient whose treatment included radiotherapy and nephrectomy. The receptors derive from a woman in her fifties or sixties with renal cell carcinoma.

The J gene is TRBJ2-3, the V gene TRBV6-1; D remains ambiguous. Germline values: CDR1 MNHNS, CDR2 SASEGT. The CDR3 extends over 12 amino acids. Trimming cost V 6 bases and J 2 bases, with 6 bases left between them. The CDR3: CASSASTDTQYF. CDR3 DNA sequence: TGTGCCAGCAGCGCCTCCACAGATACGCAGTATTTT.

The chain joins TRBV5-6 to TRBJ2-5; D is tentatively TRBD1 or TRBD2 (6 bases each). The CDR3 consists of 14 residues. Germline lookup yields CDR1 SGHDT and CDR2 YYEEEE. The V end lost 2 bases, the J end lost 5 bases, and 13 bases lay between the germline ends. Here the CDR3 reads CASSFSGARETQYF. CDR3 DNA: TGTGCCAGCAGCTTTTCGGGGGCAAGGGAGACCCAGTACTTC.

The chain is built from TRBV11-2 and TRBJ2-3; D uncertain. This CDR3 comprises 12 residues. Germline V gives CDR1 SGHAT, CDR2 FQNNGV. Trimming pared 2 bases from V and 3 bases from J, leaving 3 bases between. In DNA form, the CDR3 reads TGTGCCAGCAGCTTAATGACAGATACGCAGTATTTT. Encoded protein: CASSLMTDTQYF. Based on the CDR3 plus reference TRBV11-2 and TRBJ2-3, the full variable domain is EAGVAQSPRYKIIEKRQSVAFWCNPISGHATLYWYQQILGQGPKLLIQFQNNGVVDDSQLPKDRFSAERLKGVDSTLKIQPAKLEDSAVYLCASSLMTDTQYFGPGTRLTVL.

This clone was seen more than once but under ten times. The rearrangement joins TRBV29-1 to TRBJ2-1; D is unclear. CDR3 length: 12 amino acids. Germline V gene data show CDR1 as SQVTM and CDR2 as ANQGSEA. The CDR3 sequence: CQTRDSGREQFF. The DNA for the CDR3 is TGCCAAACAAGGGATTCGGGTAGGGAGCAGTTCTTC.

This chain connects TRBV4-3 to TRBJ2-3; D is perhaps TRBD2 (6 bases). CDR1 and CDR2 (germline): LGHNA, YSLEER. V was trimmed by 4 bases and J by 5 bases, leaving 16 bases between them. This CDR3 comprises 15 residues. DNA for the CDR3: TGCGCCAGCAGCCCTTTTGGCGGAGCGGGAGATACGCAGTATTTT. Protein sequence: CASSPFGGAGDTQYF.

This clone was observed once. The J gene is TRBJ2-5, the V gene TRBV7-3; tentatively, D is TRBD1 or TRBD2 (5 bases each). The V end lost 1 base, the J end lost 3 bases, and 12 bases lay between the germline ends. CDR1 and CDR2 (germline): SGHTA, FQGTGA. This CDR3 has 15 residues. The CDR3 DNA reads TGTGCCAGCAGCTTAAGTGGGACCCAGAAAGAGACCCAGTACTTC. This gives the protein CASSLSGTQKETQYF.

A word on this clone: The same CDR3 also results from other DNA sequences found in this sample. This rearrangement joins TRBV19 to TRBJ1-2; D remains unclear. Germline V gene sequence: CDR1 LNHDA, CDR2 SQIVND (reference sequence). The CDR3 covers 14 residues. The V end lost 1 base, the J end lost 2 bases, and 8 bases lay between the germline ends. The CDR3 spells CASSIGPVNYGYTF. CDR3 DNA: TGTGCCAGTAGTATAGGACCAGTGAACTATGGCTACACCTTC.

The chain recombines TRBV13 with TRBJ1-4; TRBD1 matches at 7 bases. V lost 6 bases to trimming and J lost 7 bases; unmatched junction nucleotides: 11. Germline CDR1 reads PRHDT; CDR2 reads FYEKMQ (reference sequence). The CDR3 totals 15 residues. CDR3 loop: CASRRTGEGGEKLFF. DNA for the CDR3: TGTGCCAGCAGACGTACAGGGGAGGGAGGTGAAAAACTGTTTTTT.

The chain is built from TRBV5-1 and TRBJ2-2; the match to TRBD2 covers 11 bases. This CDR3 has 16 residues. J gave up 5 bases and V 5 bases, and 8 bases lay outside the gene matches. Germline V gene data show CDR1 as SGHRS and CDR2 as YFSETQ. CDR3 nucleotide sequence: TGCGCCAGCAGTCCTTCTAGCGGGGGGTTTACCGGGGAGCTGTTTTTT. It specifies CASSPSSGGFTGELFF.

V and J are TRBV9 and TRBJ1-3; D not resolved. The CDR3 runs 14 residues. V lost 4 bases and J 3 bases, leaving 11 bases between the germline ends. In germline, CDR1 is SGDLS, CDR2 YYNGEE. CDR3 residues: CASSPLYSGNTIYF. The CDR3 DNA sequence: TGTGCCAGCAGCCCTTTATACAGTGGAAACACCATATATTTT. Combining the CDR3 with reference TRBV9 and TRBJ1-3 gives the whole variable domain DSGVTQTPKHLITATGQRVTLRCSPRSGDLSVYWYQQSLDQGLQFLIQYYNGEERAKGNILERFSAQQFPDLHSELNLSSLELGDSALYFCASSPLYSGNTIYFGEGSWLTVV.

This clone has just one count. V and J are TRBV7-2 and TRBJ1-4, with TRBD1 as a possible D gene (6 bases). The germline V gene has CDR1 SGHTA and CDR2 FQGNSA. Trimming shortened V by 5 bases and J by 3 bases, and 10 bases separated the two germline ends. The CDR3 consists of 14 residues. The CDR3 is CASSQDSANEKLFF. The CDR3, as DNA: TGTGCCAGCAGCCAGGACAGCGCTAATGAAAAACTGTTTTTT.

This sequence joins TRBV7-6 and TRBJ2-2, with D perhaps matching TRBD1 or TRBD2 (6 bases each). The CDR3 totals 17 residues. V was pared by 1 base and J by 0 bases, with 12 bases between. Germline V CDR1 and CDR2: SGHVS, FNYEAQ. CDR3 loop: CASSLVGGSANTGELFF. DNA of the CDR3: TGTGCCAGCAGCTTAGTGGGGGGCTCCGCGAACACCGGGGAGCTGTTTTTT. Using reference TRBV7-6 and TRBJ2-2 for the parts outside the CDR3, the full variable domain is GAGVSQSPRYKVTKRGQDVALRCDPISGHVSLYWYRQALGQGPEFLTYFNYEAQQDKSGLPNDRFSAERPEGSISTLTIQRTEQRDSAMYRCASSLVGGSANTGELFFGEGSRLTVL.

The CDR3 region is CASSMGLDPNTEAFF. Written as DNA, the CDR3 is TGTGCCAGTAGTATGGGTTTGGACCCGAACACTGAAGCTTTCTTT. The chain is built from TRBV19 and TRBJ1-1; D unclear. Trimming removed 3 bases at V and 1 base at J, with 12 bases between. The CDR3 runs to 15 residues. Germline lookup yields CDR1 LNHDA and CDR2 SQIVND (reference sequence).

This chain uses TRBV2 with TRBJ1-6; TRBD1 matches at 7 bases. Germline CDR1 is SNHLY and CDR2 is FYNNEI. The CDR3 contains 14 residues. Trimming took 9 bases from V and 1 from J; bases not matched to a gene: 3. The CDR3 is CASRQGSYNSPLHF. CDR3 nucleotides: TGTGCCAGTAGACAGGGATCCTATAATTCACCCCTCCACTTT.

This chain uses TRBV6-5 with TRBJ2-2; D unclear. Trimming removed 0 bases at V and 7 bases at J, with 9 bases between. The CDR3 spans 14 residues. CDR1 and CDR2 from the germline V gene are MNHEY and SVGAGI. CDR3 nucleotide sequence: TGTGCCAGCAGTTACTCGGACGCGTACGGGGAGCTGTTTTTT. Amino acid sequence: CASSYSDAYGELFF.

The chain recombines TRBV6-5 with TRBJ2-7, with TRBD1 matching over 7 bases. There are 14 residues in the CDR3. Germline CDR1 is MNHEY and CDR2 is SVGAGI. Unmatched junction bases numbered 9, after V lost 4 bases and J lost 6 bases. The CDR3 DNA sequence: TGTGCCAGCAGTTCTTACAGGGGCATGGGCGAGCAGTACTTC. Translating it yields CASSSYRGMGEQYF.

J is TRBJ2-5 and V is TRBV7-9; 8 bases match TRBD1. Unmatched junction bases numbered 5, after V lost 5 bases and J lost 6 bases. The CDR3 is made up of 13 amino acids. The germline gives CDR1 SEHNR, CDR2 FQNEAQ (reference sequence). CDR3: CASSLGQGQTQYF. The DNA for the CDR3 is TGTGCCAGCAGCCTCGGACAGGGACAGACCCAGTACTTC.

V and J are TRBV6-6 and TRBJ1-5, with D tentatively TRBD1 (6 bases). CDR3 length equals 15 residues. CDR1 and CDR2 from the germline V gene are MNHNY and SVGAGI (reference sequence). Trimming left V 6 bases short and J 0 bases short, with 12 bases between. CDR3 sequence: CASRGDTNSNQPQHF. The CDR3 nucleotides are TGTGCCAGCAGGGGGGACACCAATAGCAATCAGCCCCAGCATTTT.

The chain is built from TRBV19 and TRBJ1-2, with D uncertain. CDR1 LNHDA and CDR2 SQIVND come from the germline V gene (reference sequence). This CDR3 spans 14 amino acids. Trimming cost V 4 bases and J 3 bases, with 12 bases left between them. The CDR3 region has the DNA TGTGCCAGTAGTACCCAACCAGCCGACTATGGCTACACCTTC. Protein product: CASSTQPADYGYTF. The full variable domain, rest sourced from reference TRBV19 and TRBJ1-2, is DGGITQSPKYLFRKEGQNVTLSCEQNLNHDAMYWYRQDPGQGLRLIYYSQIVNDFQKGDIAEGYSVSREKKESFPLTVTSAQKNPTAFYLCASSTQPADYGYTFGSGTRLTVV.

This chain uses TRBV19 with TRBJ2-2; D is undetermined. There are 13 residues in the CDR3. Germline CDR1 is LNHDA and CDR2 is SQIVND (reference sequence). Trimming cost V 3 bases and J 5 bases, with 7 bases left between them. The CDR3 DNA reads TGTGCCAGTAGTATTTGGTGGACCGGGGAGCTGTTTTTT. This codes for CASSIWWTGELFF. Together with reference TRBV19 and TRBJ2-2, the CDR3 gives the full variable domain: DGGITQSPKYLFRKEGQNVTLSCEQNLNHDAMYWYRQDPGQGLRLIYYSQIVNDFQKGDIAEGYSVSREKKESFPLTVTSAQKNPTAFYLCASSIWWTGELFFGEGSRLTVL.

This chain connects TRBV27 to TRBJ2-7; 8 nucleotides line up with TRBD1. Germline CDR1 is MNHEY and CDR2 is SMNVEV (reference sequence). This CDR3 is 17 amino acids long. V shed 5 bases, J shed 3 bases, and the junction held 15 bases outside the gene matches. CDR3 nucleotide sequence: TGTGCCAGCAGTCCCTGGGCAGGGGGCGCTTCGGGCTACGAGCAGTACTTC. Translation gives CASSPWAGGASGYEQYF.

The chain links TRBV18 to TRBJ2-7; D possibly corresponds to TRBD1 (6 bases). Trimming took off 6 bases at V and 1 base at J, with 16 bases between the two ends. Germline V CDR1 and CDR2: KGHSH, LQKENI. The CDR3 is 15 residues long. The CDR3 bases are TGTGCCAGCTCCCCCCGAGGGGGTTTTTCCTACGAGCAGTACTTC. This translates into CASSPRGGFSYEQYF.

The rearrangement links TRBV30 to TRBJ1-1; D ambiguous. The ends were cut back, 0 bases at V and 0 bases at J, with 8 bases in the middle. CDR1 and CDR2 from the germline V gene are GTSNPN and SVGIG (reference sequence). There are 14 residues in the CDR3. The CDR3 DNA reads as TGTGCCTGGAGTGTAACGGGGATGAACACTGAAGCTTTCTTT. Residues: CAWSVTGMNTEAFF.

The V and J genes are TRBV2 and TRBJ1-5, with D uncertain. V lost 6 bases and J lost 2, with 11 bases in between. Germline V gene lookup returns CDR1 SNHLY and CDR2 FYNNEI. There are 14 residues in the CDR3. DNA of the CDR3: TGTGCCAGCAGCTGGAGGCAGGGCAATCAGCCCCAGCATTTT. It codes for CASSWRQGNQPQHF. The whole variable domain, remainder taken from reference TRBV2 and TRBJ1-5, is EPEVTQTPSHQVTQMGQEVILRCVPISNHLYFYWYRQILGQKVEFLVSFYNNEISEKSEIFDDQFSVERPDGSNFTLKIRSTKLEDSAMYFCASSWRQGNQPQHFGDGTRLSIL.

V gene TRBV25-1 combines with J gene TRBJ2-1; 10 bases line up with TRBD1. This CDR3 is built from 16 residues. The junction had 3 bases not matched to a gene; V was cut back by 1 base and J by 3 bases. Germline loops: CDR1 MGHDK, CDR2 SYGVNS. The CDR3 bases are TGTGCCAGCAGTGAATGGAGGACAGGGGGCTACAATGAGCAGTTCTTC. Its protein product is CASSEWRTGGYNEQFF.

V and J are TRBV5-4 and TRBJ2-7; D call uncertain. V shed 2 bases and J shed 1 base, with 7 bases lying between them. Germline CDR1 is SGHNT and CDR2 is YYREEE (reference sequence). CDR3 length: 13 amino acids. CDR3: CASSFGYSYEQYF. CDR3 bases: TGTGCCAGCAGCTTCGGCTATTCCTACGAGCAGTACTTC.

The CDR3 DNA reads as TGTGCCAGCAGCCCCCGCGCGGCGGTAAACTATGGCTACACCTTC. Translated, it gives CASSPRAAVNYGYTF. This chain links TRBV7-2 with TRBJ1-2; D gene unclear. Per the germline V gene, CDR1 is SGHTA and CDR2 is FQGNSA. The CDR3 sequence is 15 residues long. The V end was cut by 5 bases, the J end by 2 bases, with 15 bases between.

V usage is TRBV14 and J usage is TRBJ2-7; possible D gene TRBD1, 5 bases. The CDR3 extends over 12 amino acids. V was clipped by 4 bases and J by 6 bases, with 10 bases between them. Germline V gene lookup returns CDR1 SGHDN and CDR2 FVKESK. This chain's CDR3 is CASSPSGLEQYF. CDR3 in DNA: TGTGCCAGCAGCCCCTCAGGGCTCGAGCAGTACTTC.

The chain recombines TRBV7-9 with TRBJ1-5, with D unresolved. CDR1 SEHNR and CDR2 FQNEAQ come from the germline V gene (reference sequence). The germline V and J ends were trimmed by 1 base and 4 bases, with 5 bases remaining between them. CDR3 length: 13 residues. For the CDR3, the DNA is TGTGCCAGCAGCTTAGAACAGAATCAGCCCCAGCATTTT. This translates into CASSLEQNQPQHF.